These 19 T cell receptor beta chains were sequenced from one sample in a study of blood T cell repertoires in COVID-19. Sequencing used immunoSEQ multiplex PCR; TCRdb keeps in-frame clones, though not all of them. The table lists some 130,000 clones, roughly nine tenths of them singletons. Sequenced: peripheral blood. These receptors were taken from a man aged 45-65 years with active COVID-19.

This chain links TRBV4-1 with TRBJ2-1, with 9 bases identical to TRBD2. This CDR3 comprises 15 residues. V shed 5 bases, J shed 2 bases, and the junction held 4 bases outside the gene matches. Germline V gives CDR1 MGHRA, CDR2 YSYEKL. The CDR3 is CASSSGTSPYNEQFF. Here the CDR3 DNA reads TGCGCCAGCAGCTCCGGGACTAGCCCCTACAATGAGCAGTTCTTC.

The chain has TRBV2 and TRBJ1-2, with TRBD1 identical over 9 bases. V shed 5 bases and J 4 bases; nucleotides not matched to a gene: 5. CDR1 SNHLY and CDR2 FYNNEI come from the germline V gene. The CDR3 runs 14 residues. CDR3 sequence (DNA): TGTGCCAGCAGTTTGGGACAGGGCCTCTATGGCTACACCTTC. This encodes CASSLGQGLYGYTF.

This sequence joins TRBV18 and TRBJ2-5, with 15 positions matching TRBD2. J gave up 3 bases and V 2 bases, and 1 base lay outside the gene matches. The CDR3 consists of 16 residues. CDR1 is KGHSH and CDR2 is LQKENI in the germline V gene. The CDR3 DNA sequence: TGTGCCAGCTCACCAGGACTAGCGGGGGGGAAAGAGACCCAGTACTTC. This gives the protein CASSPGLAGGKETQYF.

The chain joins TRBV6-5 to TRBJ2-7; 9 nucleotides line up with TRBD2. The V gene end was trimmed by 2 bases and the J gene end by 3 bases; junction bases not matched to a gene: 5. The CDR3 runs to 15 residues. Germline V CDR1 and CDR2: MNHEY, SVGAGI. This chain's CDR3 is CASSYQGLAIYEQYF. The CDR3 DNA sequence: TGTGCCAGCAGTTACCAGGGACTAGCAATCTACGAGCAGTACTTC.

This chain connects TRBV2 to TRBJ1-4; 10 positions agree with TRBD1. The V gene end was trimmed by 6 bases and the J gene end by 7 bases; junction bases not matched to a gene: 2. Germline V lookup: CDR1 SNHLY, CDR2 FYNNEI. CDR3 length equals 13 residues. CDR3: CASRRDRGEKLFF. Here the CDR3 DNA reads TGTGCCAGCAGGCGGGACAGGGGTGAAAAACTGTTTTTT. The complete variable domain, with remaining parts taken from reference TRBV2 and TRBJ1-4, reads EPEVTQTPSHQVTQMGQEVILRCVPISNHLYFYWYRQILGQKVEFLVSFYNNEISEKSEIFDDQFSVERPDGSNFTLKIRSTKLEDSAMYFCASRRDRGEKLFFGSGTQLSVL.

V gene TRBV27 combines with J gene TRBJ1-1; 8 nucleotides agree with TRBD1. With 5 bases clipped from V and 4 bases from J, the junction kept 9 bases outside the gene matches. This CDR3 has 15 residues. Germline CDR1 reads MNHEY; CDR2 reads SMNVEV (reference sequence). The CDR3 region is CASSHGQGRSTEAFF. CDR3 coding DNA: TGTGCCAGCAGTCATGGACAGGGCAGGAGCACTGAAGCTTTCTTT.

The chain uses TRBV6-1 and TRBJ2-2; 7 bases agree with TRBD1. Germline CDR1 is MNHNS and CDR2 is SASEGT. The CDR3 contains 15 residues. Trimming at V came to 2 bases and at J to 6 bases, leaving 6 bases not matched to a gene. The CDR3 sequence: CASSEQGERPGELFF. CDR3 DNA sequence: TGTGCCAGCAGTGAACAGGGGGAGAGGCCCGGGGAGCTGTTTTTT.

The chain recombines TRBV19 with TRBJ1-1; D gene unclear. Germline CDR1 is LNHDA and CDR2 is SQIVND (reference sequence). The CDR3 runs 12 residues. V was pared by 6 bases and J by 8 bases, with 13 bases between. CDR3 DNA: TGTGCCAGTAGCAATACAGATACAGAAGCTTTCTTT. Translation gives CASSNTDTEAFF. Variable domain in full (rest from reference TRBV19 and TRBJ1-1): DGGITQSPKYLFRKEGQNVTLSCEQNLNHDAMYWYRQDPGQGLRLIYYSQIVNDFQKGDIAEGYSVSREKKESFPLTVTSAQKNPTAFYLCASSNTDTEAFFGQGTRLTVV.

This clone appeared a single time. The chain is built from TRBV5-6 and TRBJ2-1; unclear D gene. Deletions cut 1 base from V and 9 bases from J, with 8 bases between. The length of the CDR3 is 12 residues. Germline-derived CDR1 and CDR2 are SGHDT and YYEEEE. The CDR3 DNA follows: TGTGCCAGCAGCTTGTTGTATAGTGAGCAGTTCTTC. Translated, it gives CASSLLYSEQFF.

V is TRBV6-5 and J is TRBJ2-4, with 11 bases identical to TRBD1. The CDR3 is made up of 13 amino acids. Germline CDR1 MNHEY, CDR2 SVGAGI. V dropped 7 bases and J dropped 6; count of bases not matched to a gene: 2. CDR3 in amino acids: CASTGQGVNIQYF. DNA of the CDR3: TGTGCCAGCACGGGACAGGGGGTAAACATTCAGTACTTC.

This clone was detected only once. The J gene is TRBJ1-1, the V gene TRBV4-2, with D tentatively TRBD1 (6 bases). Per the germline V gene, CDR1 is LGHNA and CDR2 is YNFKEQ. Deletions cut 4 bases from V and 1 base from J, with 7 bases between. The CDR3 sequence is 13 residues long. The chain's CDR3 is CASSPQGNTEAFF. The DNA for the CDR3 is TGTGCCAGCAGCCCACAGGGGAACACTGAAGCTTTCTTT.

The CDR3 nucleotides are TGTGCCAGTAGTAAGCAATCCGGGACTAGCGGATACAATGAGCAGTTCTTC. This gives the protein CASSKQSGTSGYNEQFF. The rearrangement joins TRBV19 to TRBJ2-1, with 11 bases that match TRBD2. J gave up 4 bases and V 4 bases, and 9 bases lay outside the gene matches. Germline CDR1 is LNHDA and CDR2 is SQIVND (reference sequence). This CDR3 spans 17 amino acids.

This rearrangement joins TRBV5-1 to TRBJ2-1, with TRBD2 as a possible D gene (7 bases). The V end lost 4 bases, the J end lost 2 bases, and 10 bases lay between the germline ends. The CDR3 runs to 14 residues. CDR1 is SGHRS and CDR2 is YFSETQ in the germline V gene. The CDR3, as DNA: TGCGCCAGCAGCCAAGGGGGGGCCTACAATGAGCAGTTCTTC. Translation: CASSQGGAYNEQFF.

V gene TRBV6-5 combines with J gene TRBJ1-1, with D perhaps TRBD1 (5 bases). The CDR3 totals 13 residues. V was shortened by 7 bases and J by 1 base, with 10 bases between the two germline ends. Germline lookup yields CDR1 MNHEY and CDR2 SVGAGI. The CDR3 DNA reads TGTGCCAGCAATTGGGGCAGGAACACTGAAGCTTTCTTT. Its protein product is CASNWGRNTEAFF.

The CDR3 DNA reads as TGCGCCAGCAGCAATGGACAGACTATATCCTACGAGCAGTACTTC. This translates into CASSNGQTISYEQYF. This chain joins TRBV5-1 and TRBJ2-7; TRBD1 might be the D (6 bases). The CDR3 sequence is 15 residues long. The germline V and J ends were trimmed by 4 bases and 1 base, with 15 bases remaining between them. Germline CDR1 reads SGHRS; CDR2 reads YFSETQ.

The V call is TRBV19, the J call TRBJ1-5, with TRBD1 matching over 10 bases. CDR1 is LNHDA and CDR2 is SQIVND in the germline V gene (reference sequence). The J segment lost 9 bases and the V segment lost 9 bases, leaving 5 bases of the junction unmatched. The length of the CDR3 is 12 residues. CDR3 DNA: TGTGCCAGCGGGGACAGGGGAAGGCCCCAGCATTTT. This gives the protein CASGDRGRPQHF.

The chain couples TRBV14 to TRBJ2-2, with 8 bases fitting TRBD2. The V segment lost 0 bases and the J segment 4 bases; nucleotides outside the gene matches: 7. The length of the CDR3 is 17 residues. From germline, CDR1 is SGHDN and CDR2 FVKESK. CDR3 amino acids: CASSQDKIAGGTGELFF. In DNA, the CDR3 is TGTGCCAGCAGCCAAGATAAGATCGCGGGAGGCACCGGGGAGCTGTTTTTT.

The chain links TRBV11-2 to TRBJ2-3, with D tentatively TRBD1 (6 bases). Germline V gene lookup returns CDR1 SGHAT and CDR2 FQNNGV. There are 14 residues in the CDR3. The ends were cut back, 5 bases at V and 1 base at J, with 10 bases in the middle. DNA for the CDR3: TGTGCCAGCAGCATCCACAGGGGCACAGATACGCAGTATTTT. It translates to CASSIHRGTDTQYF.

The V gene is TRBV27, the J gene TRBJ2-2; TRBD1 aligns across 10 bases. With V trimmed by 8 bases and J by 4 bases, 7 bases remained unmatched. The CDR3 spans 15 residues. Germline V gives CDR1 MNHEY, CDR2 SMNVEV (reference sequence). The CDR3 DNA is TGTGCCAGCGCCCGGGACAGGGGACCCACCGGGGAGCTGTTTTTT. Translated, it gives CASARDRGPTGELFF.